This T cell receptor beta chain was retrieved from a study of human thymus T cells. Resections removed during corrective heart surgery provided the thymus tissue used. Here immunoSEQ multiplex PCR was the method, and the copy in TCRdb shows in-frame clones only, minus some. The data show under 150,000 clones, around 94% seen once. Deletions cut 0 bases from V and 3 bases from J, with 11 bases between. The CDR3 runs to 15 residues. Germline lookup yields CDR1 SGHTA and CDR2 FQGNSA. The TCR comes from a boy under two years old with a congenital heart defect but otherwise immunologically healthy. Material: thymus tissue. This chain connects TRBV7-2 to TRBJ1-1; D perhaps matches TRBD1 (5 bases). CDR3 amino acids: CASSLAPGMDTEAFF. The CDR3 coding sequence is TGTGCCAGCAGCTTAGCTCCAGGGATGGACACTGAAGCTTTCTTT.